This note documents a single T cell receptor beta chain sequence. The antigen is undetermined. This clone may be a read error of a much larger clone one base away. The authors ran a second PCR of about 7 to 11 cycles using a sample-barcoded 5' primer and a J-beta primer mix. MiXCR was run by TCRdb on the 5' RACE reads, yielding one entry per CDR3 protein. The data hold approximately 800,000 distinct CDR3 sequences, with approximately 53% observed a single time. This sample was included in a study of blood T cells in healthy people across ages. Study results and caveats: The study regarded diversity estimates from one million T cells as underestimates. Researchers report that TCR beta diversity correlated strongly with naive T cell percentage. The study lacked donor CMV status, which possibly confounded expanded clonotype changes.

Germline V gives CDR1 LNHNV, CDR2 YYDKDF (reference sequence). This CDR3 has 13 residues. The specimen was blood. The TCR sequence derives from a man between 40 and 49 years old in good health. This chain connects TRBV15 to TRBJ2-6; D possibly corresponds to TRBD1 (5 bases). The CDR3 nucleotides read TGTGCCACCAGGGGATATGGGGCCAACGTCCCGACTTTC. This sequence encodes CATRGYGANVPTF.